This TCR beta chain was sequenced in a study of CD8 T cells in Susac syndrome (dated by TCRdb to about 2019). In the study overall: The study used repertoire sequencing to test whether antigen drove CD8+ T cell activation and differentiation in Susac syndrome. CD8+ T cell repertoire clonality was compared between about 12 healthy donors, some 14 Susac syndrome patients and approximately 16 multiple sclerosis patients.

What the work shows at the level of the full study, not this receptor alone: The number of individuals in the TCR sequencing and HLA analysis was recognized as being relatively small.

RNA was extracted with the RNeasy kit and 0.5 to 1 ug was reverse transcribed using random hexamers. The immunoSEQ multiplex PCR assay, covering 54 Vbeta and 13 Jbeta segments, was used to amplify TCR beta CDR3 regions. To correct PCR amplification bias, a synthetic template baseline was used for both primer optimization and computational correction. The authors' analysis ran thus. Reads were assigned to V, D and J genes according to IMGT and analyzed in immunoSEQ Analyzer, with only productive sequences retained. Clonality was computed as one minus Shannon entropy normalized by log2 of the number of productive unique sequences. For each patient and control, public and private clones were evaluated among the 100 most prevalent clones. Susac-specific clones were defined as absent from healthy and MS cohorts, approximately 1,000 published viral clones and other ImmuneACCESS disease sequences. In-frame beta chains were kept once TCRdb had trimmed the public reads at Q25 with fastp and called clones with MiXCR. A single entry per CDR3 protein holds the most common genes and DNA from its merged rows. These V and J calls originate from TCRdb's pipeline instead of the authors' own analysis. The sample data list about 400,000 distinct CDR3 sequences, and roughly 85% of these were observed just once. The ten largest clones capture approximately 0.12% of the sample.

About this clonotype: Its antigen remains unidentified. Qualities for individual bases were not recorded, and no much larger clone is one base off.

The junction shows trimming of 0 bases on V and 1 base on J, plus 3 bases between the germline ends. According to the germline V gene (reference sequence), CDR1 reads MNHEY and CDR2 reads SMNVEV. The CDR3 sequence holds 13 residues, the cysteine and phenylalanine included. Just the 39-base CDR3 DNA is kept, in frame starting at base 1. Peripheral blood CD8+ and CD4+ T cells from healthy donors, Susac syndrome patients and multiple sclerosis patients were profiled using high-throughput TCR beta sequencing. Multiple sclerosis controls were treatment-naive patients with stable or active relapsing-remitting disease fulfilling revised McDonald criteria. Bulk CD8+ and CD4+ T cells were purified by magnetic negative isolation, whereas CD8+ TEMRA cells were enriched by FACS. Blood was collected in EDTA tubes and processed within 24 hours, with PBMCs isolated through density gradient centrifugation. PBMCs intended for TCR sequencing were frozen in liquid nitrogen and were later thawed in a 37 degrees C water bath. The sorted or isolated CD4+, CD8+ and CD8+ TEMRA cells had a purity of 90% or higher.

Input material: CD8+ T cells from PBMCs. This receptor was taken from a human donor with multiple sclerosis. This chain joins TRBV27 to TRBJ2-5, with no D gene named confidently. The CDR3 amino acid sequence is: CASSLSLQETQYF. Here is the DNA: TGTGCCAGCAGTTTATCCCTCCAAGAGACCCAGTACTTC.